The 20 T cell receptor beta chains listed next were all sequenced from one sample in a study of blood T cell repertoires in COVID-19 (dated by TCRdb to about 2020). The receptor library was made with the immunoSEQ multiplex PCR assay. The clones in this table, taken by TCRdb from immuneACCESS, are in-frame only. Not every clone is retained; where verified, under half of the shortfall comes from an unresolved V gene, and the cause of the rest is unknown. Here the sample has about 14,000 clones; less than 90% occur a single time. 30% to 35% of the sample is taken by the ten largest. The sequenced sample was peripheral blood. The receptor set was obtained from a man in his fifties with active COVID-19.

The V call is TRBV9, the J call TRBJ2-3, with D perhaps matching TRBD1 (6 bases). Trimming took off 0 bases at V and 6 bases at J, with 14 bases between the two ends. Germline lookup yields CDR1 SGDLS and CDR2 YYNGEE. The CDR3 consists of 15 residues. CDR3 residues: CASSVEKGEGDTQYF. The CDR3 DNA is TGTGCCAGCAGCGTAGAGAAGGGGGAAGGGGATACGCAGTATTTT.

The gene calls are TRBV27 and TRBJ2-3, with D perhaps TRBD2 (5 bases). The germline V gene has CDR1 MNHEY and CDR2 SMNVEV (reference sequence). This CDR3 has 16 amino acids. V lost 3 bases to trimming and J lost 2 bases, with 15 bases between them. The CDR3, as DNA: TGTGCCAGCAGTTTGGTTGTGGGAGCATTCACAGATACGCAGTATTTT. Encoded protein: CASSLVVGAFTDTQYF.

V and J are TRBV1 and TRBJ2-3; the table's D call, TRBD2, has no DNA check behind it. TRBV1 is labeled a pseudogene. The CDR3 runs to 14 residues. This CDR3 is CTSSQERPTDTQYF. CDR3 bases: TGCACCAGCAGCCAAGAGCGGCCTACAGATACGCAGTATTTT.

This clone appeared a single time. The rearrangement joins TRBV25-1 to TRBJ2-2; 7 positions match TRBD1. The germline V gene encodes CDR1 MGHDK and CDR2 SYGVNS. Trimming at V came to 2 bases and at J to 7 bases, leaving 4 bases not matched to a gene. The CDR3 extends over 14 amino acids. The CDR3 nucleotides are TGTGCCAGCAGTGAACAGGGGGACCGCGGGGAGCTGTTTTTT. Encoded protein: CASSEQGDRGELFF. Full variable domain (remainder filled in from reference TRBV25-1 and TRBJ2-2): EADIYQTPRYLVIGTGKKITLECSQTMGHDKMYWYQQDPGMELHLIHYSYGVNSTEKGDLSSESTVSRIRTEHFPLTLESARPSHTSQYLCASSEQGDRGELFFGEGSRLTVL.

The gene calls are TRBV7-9 and TRBJ2-7, with TRBD1 as a possible D gene (6 bases). The CDR3 is made up of 14 amino acids. The V end was cut by 1 base, the J end by 6 bases, with 13 bases between. Germline V gives CDR1 SEHNR, CDR2 FQNEAQ (reference sequence). The DNA for the CDR3 is TGTGCCAGCAGCTTAGAAGGGGGTCCTTTCGAGCAGTACTTC. Residues: CASSLEGGPFEQYF.

The chain recombines TRBV14 with TRBJ2-6; 7 bases line up with TRBD1. Germline CDR1 SGHDN, CDR2 FVKESK. This CDR3 contains 19 residues. Germline trimming cut 4 bases from V and 2 bases from J; bases unmatched to any gene: 14. CDR3: CASSPRDSLNLPGANVLTF. The CDR3 DNA reads TGTGCCAGCAGCCCTCGGGACAGCCTGAACCTTCCTGGGGCCAACGTCCTGACTTTC.

The rearrangement links TRBV19 to TRBJ2-5, with TRBD2 matching over 9 bases. The CDR3 is 15 residues long. V lost 8 bases and J lost 2; bases outside the gene matches: 9. From germline, CDR1 is LNHDA and CDR2 SQIVND (reference sequence). This CDR3 is CASAELAGEQETQYF. The DNA of the CDR3 is TGTGCCAGTGCTGAATTAGCGGGAGAGCAAGAGACCCAGTACTTC.

V is TRBV2 and J is TRBJ2-3; TRBD2 matches 8 bases. This CDR3 is built from 18 residues. Looked up from germline, CDR1 is SNHLY and CDR2 is FYNNEI. Trimming cost V 3 bases and J 1 base; bases outside gene matches: 12. The CDR3 region is CASSDVFSGIPGTDTQYF. CDR3 in DNA: TGTGCCAGCAGTGACGTCTTTAGCGGGATTCCAGGCACAGATACGCAGTATTTT.

The chain uses TRBV12-5 and TRBJ2-2, with 7 nucleotides matching TRBD1. Germline-derived CDR1 and CDR2 are LGHNT and FRNRAP. The CDR3 consists of 22 residues. Trimming took 6 bases from V and 0 from J; bases not matched to a gene: 25. This CDR3 is CASGREVKGAQWAASNTGELFF. For the CDR3, the DNA is TGTGCTAGTGGACGAGAGGTTAAGGGGGCGCAGTGGGCAGCTTCGAACACCGGGGAGCTGTTTTTT.

This clone was seen once. The V call is TRBV28, the J call TRBJ2-2; 8 nucleotides match TRBD1. The CDR3 sequence is 17 residues long. CDR1 and CDR2 (germline): MDHEN, SYDVKM. Germline trimming cut 3 bases from V and 7 bases from J; bases unmatched to any gene: 13. The CDR3 coding sequence is TGTGCCAGCAGTTTTGATGACAGGGGTACCCGGCTCGGGGAGCTGTTTTTT. Protein product: CASSFDDRGTRLGELFF.

The chain combines TRBV4-1 with TRBJ2-3, with 7 bases matching TRBD2. Trimming at V came to 1 base and at J to 0 bases, leaving 19 bases not matched to a gene. The CDR3 totals 21 residues. The germline CDR1 and CDR2 sequences are MGHRA and YSYEKL. The CDR3 loop reads CASSQVTGLDRSGPSTDTQYF. The DNA of the CDR3 is TGCGCCAGCAGCCAAGTAACAGGTCTGGATCGTAGCGGGCCGAGCACAGATACGCAGTATTTT.

This clone was seen only once. This chain connects TRBV4-2 to TRBJ2-7, with 9 bases identical to TRBD1. Looked up from germline, CDR1 is LGHNA and CDR2 is YNFKEQ. This CDR3 region has 14 residues. V shed 0 bases, J shed 6 bases, and the junction held 3 bases outside the gene matches. This CDR3 reads CASSQDLTGGEQYF. As DNA, the CDR3 is TGTGCCAGCAGCCAAGATTTGACAGGGGGCGAGCAGTACTTC.

V usage is TRBV2 and J usage is TRBJ1-4, with a possible D match to TRBD1 (6 bases). This CDR3 region has 16 residues. V dropped 0 bases and J dropped 8 bases, with 16 bases sitting between them. From germline, CDR1 is SNHLY and CDR2 FYNNEI. CDR3 protein: CASSEALQGLKEKLFF. The DNA of the CDR3 is TGTGCCAGCAGTGAAGCGCTTCAGGGGTTAAAGGAAAAACTGTTTTTT.

The genes are TRBV7-4 and TRBJ2-2; 8 nucleotides match TRBD2. CDR1 and CDR2 (germline): SGHVT, SQSDAQ. The CDR3 length is 17 residues. V lost 2 bases and J lost 1; bases outside the gene matches: 6. CDR3: CASSLTRTSLNTGELFF. The CDR3 bases are TGTGCCAGCAGCTTAACAAGGACTAGCTTGAACACCGGGGAGCTGTTTTTT. Supplemented by reference TRBV7-4 and TRBJ2-2, the full variable domain reads GAGVSQSPRYKVAKRGRDVALRCDSISGHVTLYWYRQTLGQGSEVLTYSQSDAQRDKSGRPSGRFSAERPERSVSTLKIQRTEQGDSAVYLCASSLTRTSLNTGELFFGEGSRLTVL.

The rearrangement links TRBV27 to TRBJ2-5; 11 positions agree with TRBD2. Germline CDR1 MNHEY, CDR2 SMNVEV (reference sequence). J lost 3 bases, V lost 0 bases, and 3 bases had no gene match. The CDR3 length is 16 residues. The CDR3 loop is CASSLSGTSGEETQYF. The CDR3 coding sequence is TGTGCCAGCAGTTTATCCGGGACTAGCGGAGAAGAGACCCAGTACTTC.

The gene calls are TRBV7-2 and TRBJ2-7, with 8 bases matching TRBD2. The V and J ends lost 7 bases and 0 bases, in that order; junction bases with no gene match: 8. The CDR3 extends over 15 amino acids. Germline V gene sequence: CDR1 SGHTA, CDR2 FQGNSA. The CDR3 is CASTGGEDPSYEQYF. As DNA, the CDR3 is TGTGCCAGCACCGGGGGGGAGGACCCCTCCTACGAGCAGTACTTC.

The gene calls are TRBV6-5 and TRBJ1-1, with 7 bases that match TRBD1. The CDR3 sequence is 13 residues long. V lost 10 bases, J lost 3 bases, and 8 bases stayed unmatched. In germline, CDR1 is MNHEY, CDR2 SVGAGI. Here the CDR3 reads CAILRGLDTEAFF. The CDR3 DNA is TGTGCCATTTTGAGGGGGCTAGACACTGAAGCTTTCTTT.

CDR3 region: CASTVGAYNEQFF. The CDR3 bases are TGTGCCAGCACTGTGGGAGCTTACAATGAGCAGTTCTTC. This chain uses TRBV2 with TRBJ2-1, with D possibly being TRBD2 (5 bases). Trimming shortened V by 7 bases and J by 4 bases, and 11 bases separated the two germline ends. Germline CDR1 reads SNHLY; CDR2 reads FYNNEI. CDR3 length: 13 residues.

The chain joins TRBV4-1 to TRBJ1-4; 8 nucleotides line up with TRBD1. Per the germline V gene, CDR1 is MGHRA and CDR2 is YSYEKL. The CDR3 totals 15 residues. The trim removed 3 bases at V and 3 bases at J, leaving 3 bases unmatched. The CDR3: CASSQIQGANEKLFF. The CDR3 DNA is TGCGCCAGCAGCCAGATACAGGGGGCTAATGAAAAACTGTTTTTT.

This clone has a handful of counts. This chain joins TRBV6-1 and TRBJ2-7; D is ambiguous. The V gene's germline CDR1 is MNHNS and CDR2 SASEGT. Trimming took off 0 bases at V and 1 base at J, with 16 bases between the two ends. The CDR3 has 17 residues. This chain's CDR3 is CASSEASVAASSYEQYF. In DNA form, the CDR3 reads TGTGCCAGCAGTGAAGCTTCCGTGGCGGCAAGTTCCTACGAGCAGTACTTC.